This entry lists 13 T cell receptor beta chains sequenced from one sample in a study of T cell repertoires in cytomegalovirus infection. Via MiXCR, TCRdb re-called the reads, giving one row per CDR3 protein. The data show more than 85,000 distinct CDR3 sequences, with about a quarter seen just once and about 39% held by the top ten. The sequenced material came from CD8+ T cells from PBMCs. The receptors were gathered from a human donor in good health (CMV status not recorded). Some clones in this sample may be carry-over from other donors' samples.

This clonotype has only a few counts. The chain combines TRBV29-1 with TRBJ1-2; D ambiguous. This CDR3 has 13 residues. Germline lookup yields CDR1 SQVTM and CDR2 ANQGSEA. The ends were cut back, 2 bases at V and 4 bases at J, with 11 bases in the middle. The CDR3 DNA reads TGCAGCGTTGAATCGTCAGATGGCTATGGCTACACCTTC. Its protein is CSVESSDGYGYTF.

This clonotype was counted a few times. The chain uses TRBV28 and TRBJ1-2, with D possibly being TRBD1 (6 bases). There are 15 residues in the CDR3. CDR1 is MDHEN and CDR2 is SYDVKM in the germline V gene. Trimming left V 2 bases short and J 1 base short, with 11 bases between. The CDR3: CASSLADRHNYGYTF. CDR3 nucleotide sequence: TGTGCCAGCAGTTTAGCCGACAGGCATAACTATGGCTACACCTTC.

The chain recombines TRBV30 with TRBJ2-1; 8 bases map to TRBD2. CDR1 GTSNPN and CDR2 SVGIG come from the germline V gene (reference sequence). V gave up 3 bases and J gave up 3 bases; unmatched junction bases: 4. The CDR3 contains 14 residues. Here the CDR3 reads CAWSLAGIYNEQFF. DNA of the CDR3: TGTGCCTGGAGCTTAGCGGGAATCTACAATGAGCAGTTCTTC.

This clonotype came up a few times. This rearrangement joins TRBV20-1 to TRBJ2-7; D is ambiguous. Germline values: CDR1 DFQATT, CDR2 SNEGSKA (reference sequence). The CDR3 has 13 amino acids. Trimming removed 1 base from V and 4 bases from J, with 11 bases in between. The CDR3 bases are TGCAGTGCTAGAGGGCCTCACGGTTACGAGCAGTACTTC. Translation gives CSARGPHGYEQYF.

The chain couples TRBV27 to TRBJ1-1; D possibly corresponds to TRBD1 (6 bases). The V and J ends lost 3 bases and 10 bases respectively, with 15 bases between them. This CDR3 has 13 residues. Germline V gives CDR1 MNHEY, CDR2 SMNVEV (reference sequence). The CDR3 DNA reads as TGTGCCAGCAGTTTTGGACCCCAGGGGAGAGCTTTCTTT. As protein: CASSFGPQGRAFF.

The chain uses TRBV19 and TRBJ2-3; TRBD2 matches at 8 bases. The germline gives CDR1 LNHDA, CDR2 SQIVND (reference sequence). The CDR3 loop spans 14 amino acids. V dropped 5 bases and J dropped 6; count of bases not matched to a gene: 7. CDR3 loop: CASSLSGSEDTQYF. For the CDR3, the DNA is TGTGCCAGTAGTCTGAGCGGGAGCGAGGATACGCAGTATTTT.

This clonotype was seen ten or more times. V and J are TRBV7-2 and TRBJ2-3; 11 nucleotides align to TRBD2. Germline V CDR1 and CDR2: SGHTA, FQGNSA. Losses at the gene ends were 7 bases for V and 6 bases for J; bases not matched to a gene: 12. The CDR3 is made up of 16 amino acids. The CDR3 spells CASTRAPSGGYDTQYF. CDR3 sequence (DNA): TGTGCCAGCACCCGGGCCCCTAGCGGGGGGTATGATACGCAGTATTTT. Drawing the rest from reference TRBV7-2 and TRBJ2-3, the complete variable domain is GAGVSQSPSNKVTEKGKDVELRCDPISGHTALYWYRQSLGQGLEFLIYFQGNSAPDKSGLPSDRFSAERTGGSVSTLTIQRTQQEDSAVYLCASTRAPSGGYDTQYFGPGTRLTVL.

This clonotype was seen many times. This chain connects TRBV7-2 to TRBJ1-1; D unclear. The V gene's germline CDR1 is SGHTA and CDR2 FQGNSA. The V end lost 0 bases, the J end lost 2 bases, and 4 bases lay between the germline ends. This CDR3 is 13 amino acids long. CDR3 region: CASSLARNTEAFF. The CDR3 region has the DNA TGTGCCAGCAGCTTAGCGAGAAACACTGAAGCTTTCTTT. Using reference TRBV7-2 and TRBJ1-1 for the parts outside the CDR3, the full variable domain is GAGVSQSPSNKVTEKGKDVELRCDPISGHTALYWYRQSLGQGLEFLIYFQGNSAPDKSGLPSDRFSAERTGGSVSTLTIQRTQQEDSAVYLCASSLARNTEAFFGQGTRLTVV.

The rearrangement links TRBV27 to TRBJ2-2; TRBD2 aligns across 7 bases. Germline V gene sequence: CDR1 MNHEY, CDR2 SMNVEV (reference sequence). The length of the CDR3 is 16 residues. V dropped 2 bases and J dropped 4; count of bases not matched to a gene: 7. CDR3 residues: CASSLEAGASTGELFF. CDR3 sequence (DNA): TGTGCCAGCAGTTTAGAGGCGGGAGCGAGCACCGGGGAGCTGTTTTTT.

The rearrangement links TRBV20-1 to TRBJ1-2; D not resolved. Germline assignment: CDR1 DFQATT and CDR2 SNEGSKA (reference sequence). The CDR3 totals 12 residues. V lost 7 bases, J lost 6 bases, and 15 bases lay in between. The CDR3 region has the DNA TGCAGTGTCCCACCGGGAGCCGATGGCTACACCTTC. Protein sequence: CSVPPGADGYTF.

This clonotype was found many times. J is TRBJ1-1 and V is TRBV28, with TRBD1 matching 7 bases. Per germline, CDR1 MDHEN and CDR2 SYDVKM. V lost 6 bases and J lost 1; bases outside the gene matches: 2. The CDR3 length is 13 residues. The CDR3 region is CASRGQPNTEAFF. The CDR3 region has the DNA TGTGCCAGCAGGGGACAGCCGAACACTGAAGCTTTCTTT.

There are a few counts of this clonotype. The CDR3 loop is CASSLSPTDTQYF. Written as DNA, the CDR3 is TGTGCCAGCAGCTTATCGCCGACAGATACGCAGTATTTT. The V and J genes are TRBV7-9 and TRBJ2-3; D gene uncertain. This CDR3 is built from 13 residues. V lost 2 bases and J 3 bases, leaving 6 bases between the germline ends. Germline CDR1 reads SEHNR; CDR2 reads FQNEAQ (reference sequence). The variable domain in full, with the rest retrieved from reference TRBV7-9 and TRBJ2-3, is DTGVSQNPRHKITKRGQNVTFRCDPISEHNRLYWYRQTLGQGPEFLTYFQNEAQLEKSRLLSDRFSAERPKGSFSTLEIQRTEQGDSAMYLCASSLSPTDTQYFGPGTRLTVL.

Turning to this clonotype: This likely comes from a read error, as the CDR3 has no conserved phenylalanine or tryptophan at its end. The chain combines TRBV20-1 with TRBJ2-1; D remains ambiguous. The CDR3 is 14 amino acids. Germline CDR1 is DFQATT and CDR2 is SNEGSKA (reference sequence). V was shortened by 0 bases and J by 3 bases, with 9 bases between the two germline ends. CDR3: CSARDREHYNEQFL. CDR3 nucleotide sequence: TGCAGTGCTAGAGACCGAGAGCACTACAATGAGCAGTTCCTC.